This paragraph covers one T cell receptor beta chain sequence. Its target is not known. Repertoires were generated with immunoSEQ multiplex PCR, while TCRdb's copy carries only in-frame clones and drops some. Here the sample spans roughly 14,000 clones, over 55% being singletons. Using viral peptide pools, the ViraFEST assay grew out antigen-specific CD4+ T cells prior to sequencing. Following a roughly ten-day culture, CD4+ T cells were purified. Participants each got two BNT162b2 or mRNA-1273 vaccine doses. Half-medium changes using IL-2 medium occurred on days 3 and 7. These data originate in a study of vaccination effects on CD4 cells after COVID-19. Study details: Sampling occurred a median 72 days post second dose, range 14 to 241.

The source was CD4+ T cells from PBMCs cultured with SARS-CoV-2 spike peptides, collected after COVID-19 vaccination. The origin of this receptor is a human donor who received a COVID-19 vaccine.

CDR3 sequence (DNA): TGTGCCAGCAGACTTTCAGACAGGGTAAATCAGCCCCAGCATTTT. It encodes CASRLSDRVNQPQHF. The rearrangement links TRBV28 to TRBJ1-5, with 7 bases that match TRBD1. Trimming took 6 bases from V and 4 from J; bases not matched to a gene: 9. This CDR3 spans 15 amino acids. Germline loops: CDR1 MDHEN, CDR2 SYDVKM.